These 5 T cell receptor beta chains were sequenced from one sample in a study of shared clonotypes between healthy human individuals. TCRdb keeps only in-frame clones here, not all; method: immunoSEQ multiplex PCR. The table records 2 million to 2.5 million clones, approximately 93% of them present only once. Source material: naive CD4+ T cells from PBMCs. Subset specified: CD45RA+ positively selected. Receptor source: a man aged 18-30 years in good health. Some clones in this sample may be carry-over from other donors' samples.

V gene TRBV27 combines with J gene TRBJ2-2; D is perhaps TRBD1 or TRBD2 (5 bases each). Deletions cut 1 base from V and 4 bases from J, with 13 bases between. The germline CDR1 and CDR2 sequences are MNHEY and SMNVEV (reference sequence). There are 16 residues in the CDR3. CDR3 in amino acids: CASSLLAGAGTGELFF. CDR3 nucleotides: TGTGCCAGCAGTTTATTGGCCGGGGCAGGCACCGGGGAGCTGTTTTTT.

The gene calls are TRBV7-9 and TRBJ2-1, with 7 nucleotides matching TRBD2. The junction had 15 bases not matched to a gene; V was cut back by 5 bases and J by 2 bases. Germline V gives CDR1 SEHNR, CDR2 FQNEAQ (reference sequence). This CDR3 comprises 18 residues. CDR3: CASSPYRLGLLTYNEQFF. The CDR3 bases are TGTGCCAGCAGCCCCTACCGCCTGGGACTACTCACCTACAATGAGCAGTTCTTC.

Here the CDR3 reads CASHIAGASTDTQYF. The CDR3 bases are TGTGCCAGCCACATAGCGGGAGCTAGCACAGATACGCAGTATTTT. The rearrangement links TRBV28 to TRBJ2-3, with 9 bases fitting TRBD2. V gave up 8 bases and J gave up 0 bases; unmatched junction bases: 6. There are 15 residues in the CDR3. Germline V gene sequence: CDR1 MDHEN, CDR2 SYDVKM. The full variable domain, with the rest looked up from reference TRBV28 and TRBJ2-3, is DVKVTQSSRYLVKRTGEKVFLECVQDMDHENMFWYRQDPGLGLRLIYFSYDVKMKEKGDIPEGYSVSREKKERFSLILESASTNQTSMYLCASHIAGASTDTQYFGPGTRLTVL.

This rearrangement joins TRBV5-1 to TRBJ1-1; 8 positions match TRBD1. J lost 1 base, V lost 6 bases, and 8 bases had no gene match. CDR1 SGHRS and CDR2 YFSETQ come from the germline V gene. The CDR3 spans 15 residues. CDR3 bases: TGCGCCAGCAACGGACAGGGCCAGGGGAACACTGAAGCTTTCTTT. This encodes CASNGQGQGNTEAFF.

This chain uses TRBV18 with TRBJ2-5, with D unresolved. The germline gives CDR1 KGHSH, CDR2 LQKENI. The CDR3 is 15 residues long. Trimming cost V 4 bases and J 5 bases, with 17 bases left between them. This CDR3 reads CASSLSNIPLETQYF. The DNA of the CDR3 is TGTGCCAGCTCACTATCTAACATACCTCTTGAGACCCAGTACTTC.